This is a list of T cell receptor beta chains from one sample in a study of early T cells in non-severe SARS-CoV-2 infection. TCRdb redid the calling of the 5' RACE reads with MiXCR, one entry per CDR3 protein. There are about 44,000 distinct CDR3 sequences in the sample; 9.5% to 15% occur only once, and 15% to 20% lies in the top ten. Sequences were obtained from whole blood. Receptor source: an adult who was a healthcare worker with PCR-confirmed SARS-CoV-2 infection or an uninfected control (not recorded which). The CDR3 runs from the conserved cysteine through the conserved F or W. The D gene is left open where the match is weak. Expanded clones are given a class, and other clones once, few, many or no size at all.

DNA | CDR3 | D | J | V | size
TGCGCCAGCAGCCGCGGTAGCGGGGCATTAGATACGCAGTATTTT | CASSRGSGALDTQYF | TRBD2 | TRBJ2-3 | TRBV4-3 | NA
TGCGCCAGCAGCCAAGATATGACAGCCCGTAATGAAAAACTGTTTTTT | CASSQDMTARNEKLFF | NA | TRBJ1-4 | TRBV4-1 | many
TGTGCCTGGGTACCGGGACTAAACTACAATGAGCAGTTCTTC | CAWVPGLNYNEQFF | TRBD2 | TRBJ2-1 | TRBV30 | NA
TGTGCCACCAGTGACTTTTGGGACCTGATCTACGAGCAGTACTTC | CATSDFWDLIYEQYF | NA | TRBJ2-7 | TRBV24-1 | NA
TGCGCCAGCAGCTTAGCGCCCGGGACAGCTAATGAAAAACTGTTTTTT | CASSLAPGTANEKLFF | TRBD1 | TRBJ1-4 | TRBV5-1 | few
TGTGCCAGCAGCTTAGATCAGGTTACGCAGTATTTT | CASSLDQVTQYF | NA | TRBJ2-3 | TRBV7-2 | NA
TGTGCCAGCAGCTTGAACGGTGGCTCGGGGGAGCTGTTTTTT | CASSLNGGSGELFF | NA | TRBJ2-2 | TRBV11-3 | few
TGTGCCAGCAGCTTAATTGGCGGGAGAACCTACGAGCAGTACTTC | CASSLIGGRTYEQYF | TRBD2 | TRBJ2-7 | TRBV7-3 | NA
TGTGCCAGTAGTTTCGGGACAGGGGGCACCGGGGAGCTGTTTTTT | CASSFGTGGTGELFF | TRBD1 | TRBJ2-2 | TRBV19 | few
TGTGCCAGCAGCTCCCGGGACAGGTCCGTCGGGGAGCTGTTTTTT | CASSSRDRSVGELFF | TRBD1 | TRBJ2-2 | TRBV9 | many
TGTGCCAGCAGTTACCGGGCTCCAATAGGGGATACGCAGTATTTT | CASSYRAPIGDTQYF | NA | TRBJ2-3 | TRBV6-5 | NA
TGTGCCAGCAGCCAAGTGAGGTCCCCTCGGGCGGGCGAGCAGTACTTC | CASSQVRSPRAGEQYF | NA | TRBJ2-7 | TRBV3-1 | NA
TGTGCCAGCAGCTTTTCGGCCGGGGAGCTGTTTTTT | CASSFSAGELFF | NA | TRBJ2-2 | TRBV11-2 | many
TGTGCCAGTAGTATCTCCGGGACTAGCGGGAGTTACAATGAGCAGTTCTTC | CASSISGTSGSYNEQFF | TRBD2 | TRBJ2-1 | TRBV19 | many
TGCAGTGCTAGTCCTGGGACAGGGGGCTCCGAGCAGTACTTC | CSASPGTGGSEQYF | TRBD1 | TRBJ2-7 | TRBV20-1 | NA
TGTGCCAGCAGCGCTTCCGGGACGGTAGAGACCCAGTACTTC | CASSASGTVETQYF | NA | TRBJ2-5 | TRBV9 | NA
TGTGCCTGGAGTGTAGGAACAGCTGGAAACACCATATATTTT | CAWSVGTAGNTIYF | NA | TRBJ1-3 | TRBV30 | many
TGCAGCGTAAGACTAGCGAGACAAGAGACCCAGTACTTC | CSVRLARQETQYF | TRBD2 | TRBJ2-5 | TRBV29-1 | few
TGCAGTGCCACCACCCCGGGGTCTAACTATGGCTACACCTTC | CSATTPGSNYGYTF | NA | TRBJ1-2 | TRBV20-1 | NA
TGTGCCAGCAGCTCCACAGGGTTTCAGCCCCAGCATTTT | CASSSTGFQPQHF | NA | TRBJ1-5 | TRBV6-5 | many
TGTGCCAGCAAAACTTGGGACAGGGGCGAAGAGACCCAGTACTTC | CASKTWDRGEETQYF | TRBD1 | TRBJ2-5 | TRBV27 | medium-sized
TGTGCTAGTGGAATAAGGGGACTATTCCTCTACGAGCAGTACTTC | CASGIRGLFLYEQYF | TRBD2 | TRBJ2-7 | TRBV12-5 | many
TGCAGTGCCCGGACTAGCGGGAGGGCCATAGATACGCAGTATTTT | CSARTSGRAIDTQYF | TRBD2 | TRBJ2-3 | TRBV20-1 | many
TGCAGCGTCGCGCCCTGGGAGTCGCTGGAGGAGCAGTTCTTC | CSVAPWESLEEQFF | NA | TRBJ2-1 | TRBV29-1 | few
TGTGCCAGCAGAGCTACAGGGGGCGATGAGCAGTTCTTC | CASRATGGDEQFF | TRBD1 | TRBJ2-1 | TRBV6-6 | few
TGCAGTGCTAGAGTTGGAGAAAACACCATATATTTT | CSARVGENTIYF | NA | TRBJ1-3 | TRBV20-1 | many
TGCAGTGCTAGAGATCCGGGGGAAGGTGCCTATAATTCACCCCTCCACTTT | CSARDPGEGAYNSPLHF | NA | TRBJ1-6 | TRBV20-1 | NA
TGTGCCAGCAGCTCCAGGGGAAAACTGTTTTTT | CASSSRGKLFF | NA | TRBJ1-4 | TRBV11-2 | many
TGTGCCGTCTACACCGGGGAGCTGTTTTTT | CAVYTGELFF | NA | TRBJ2-2 | TRBV10-3 | many
TGTGCCATCAGTGAAGCGGTAGGAGGGATTGTCGGCTACACCTTC | CAISEAVGGIVGYTF | NA | TRBJ1-2 | TRBV10-3 | many
TGTGCCTCGGGAAAGGGCACTGAAGCTTTCTTT | CASGKGTEAFF | NA | TRBJ1-1 | TRBV3-1 | NA
TGTGCCAGCAGTTACACCCGCACCGGGGAGCTGTTTTTT | CASSYTRTGELFF | NA | TRBJ2-2 | TRBV6-5 | few
TGCGCCAGCAGCCAAGTCAGCAACCTCTATGGCTACACCTTC | CASSQVSNLYGYTF | NA | TRBJ1-2 | TRBV4-3 | NA
TGTGCCAGCAGTGACCCAACCTCACCTTCCTACGAGCAGTACTTC | CASSDPTSPSYEQYF | NA | TRBJ2-7 | TRBV6-1 | many
TGTGCCAGCAACCCTCTAGCGGGAGGGCCCTCCGGGGAGCTGTTTTTT | CASNPLAGGPSGELFF | TRBD2 | TRBJ2-2 | TRBV12-3/TRBV12-4 | NA
TGTGCCAGCAGCTTAGCGGGCCCGGCAGGGACCCAGTACTTC | CASSLAGPAGTQYF | NA | TRBJ2-5 | TRBV7-2 | few
TGCGCCAGCGGGAGCGGGAATTCCTACAATGAGCAGTTCTTC | CASGSGNSYNEQFF | TRBD2 | TRBJ2-1 | TRBV5-1 | few
TGTGCCAGCAGTGAACGACCGGGCCCCACCTACGAGCAGTACTTC | CASSERPGPTYEQYF | NA | TRBJ2-7 | TRBV2 | many
TGTGCCAGCAGTTTATCGTACGAATCAGCCCAGCATTTT | CASSLSYESAQHF | NA | TRBJ1-5 | TRBV27 | few
TGTGCCAGCAGCGTACGCGGGACAGGGGGCACTGAAGCTTTCTTT | CASSVRGTGGTEAFF | TRBD1 | TRBJ1-1 | TRBV9 | NA
TGCAGCGTCGCTGGGACAGGGGGCGGTTTAGATACGCAGTATTTT | CSVAGTGGGLDTQYF | TRBD1 | TRBJ2-3 | TRBV29-1 | few
TGTGCCAGCAGCCCAGTAGCGGGGAGACCACCCGGGGAGCTGTTTTTT | CASSPVAGRPPGELFF | TRBD2 | TRBJ2-2 | TRBV7-8 | few
TGTGCCAGCAGCCAAGGCTGGAGCTCCTACGAGCAGTACTTC | CASSQGWSSYEQYF | NA | TRBJ2-7 | TRBV3-1 | few
TGTGCCAGCAGCCTCCTAGCCATCGGAACCTACGAGCAGTACTTC | CASSLLAIGTYEQYF | NA | TRBJ2-7 | TRBV11-2 | NA
TGTGCCAGCAGCTTAAGCGGGGTGGATGAGCAGTTCTTC | CASSLSGVDEQFF | NA | TRBJ2-1 | TRBV7-3 | NA
TGTGCCAGCCGAGGAGCTAGTAGATCGGGGGAGCAGTACTTC | CASRGASRSGEQYF | NA | TRBJ2-7 | TRBV6-2/TRBV6-3 | many
TGCAGCGTTAGTAAGGGCAGCAAAGAGACCCAGTACTTC | CSVSKGSKETQYF | NA | TRBJ2-5 | TRBV29-1 | many
TGCAGTGCCCCGACAGGGACACAGCAGCCCCAGCATTTT | CSAPTGTQQPQHF | TRBD1 | TRBJ1-5 | TRBV20-1 | NA
TGTGCCAGCAGCTATCTAGTCTCCAATGAGCAGTTCTTC | CASSYLVSNEQFF | NA | TRBJ2-1 | TRBV7-9 | many
TGTGCCAGCAGTGGGGAGGTAACCCGTGGCTACACCTTC | CASSGEVTRGYTF | NA | TRBJ1-2 | TRBV2 | NA
TGTGCCAGCACTTCAAGCGGGGGGTCCCACGAGCAGTACTTC | CASTSSGGSHEQYF | TRBD2 | TRBJ2-7 | TRBV9 | many
TGTGCCAGCAGTTTACGGGGACTAGCGGTTTACAATGAGCAGTTCTTC | CASSLRGLAVYNEQFF | TRBD2 | TRBJ2-1 | TRBV27 | many
TGTGCCAGCAGTCTAGACGGGGGGCACTACGAGCAGTACTTC | CASSLDGGHYEQYF | NA | TRBJ2-7 | TRBV6-2/TRBV6-3 | few
TGCGCCAGCGGGCGGTCCGGGGAGCTGTTTTTT | CASGRSGELFF | NA | TRBJ2-2 | TRBV10-1 | NA